This T cell receptor (beta chain) was recorded in a study of OX40 agonist ivuxolimab in advanced cancers. Some clones are missing from TCRdb's copy, which holds only in-frame ones; the method was immunoSEQ multiplex PCR. Counted here are about 53,000 clones, 75% to 90% occurring once; the ten biggest clones make up about a tenth. V was clipped by 4 bases and J by 2 bases, with 20 bases between them. CDR1 is MGHRA and CDR2 is YSYEKL in the germline V gene. There are 17 residues in the CDR3. The TCR sequence derives from an adult with an advanced solid tumor such as melanoma, head and neck, liver or kidney cancer. The material sequenced was CD4+ or CD8+ T cells sorted from blood, taken in a trial of the OX40 agonist ivuxolimab. The chain is built from TRBV4-1 and TRBJ2-5, with a tentative D call TRBD2 (5 bases). CDR3 in DNA: TGCGCCAGCAGCCTTTCCCGGAGGATCGACCTTCAAGAGACCCAGTACTTC. It yields the protein CASSLSRRIDLQETQYF.